The 5 T cell receptor beta chains listed next were all sequenced from one sample in a study of blood T cell repertoires in COVID-19. Clones were read by immunoSEQ multiplex PCR, and TCRdb kept only the in-frame ones, dropping some. The table records 80,000 or so clones, 86% of them present only once. The material sequenced was peripheral blood. All receptors derive from a human donor in a cohort sampled during active COVID-19.

The CDR3: CACAEGTNEKLFF. The CDR3 DNA reads as TGTGCCTGCGCGGAGGGGACTAATGAAAAACTGTTTTTT. V gene TRBV30 combines with J gene TRBJ1-4, with a weak D call TRBD1 (5 bases). The V gene lost 6 bases and the J gene lost 2 bases, with 10 bases spanning the gap. CDR1 is GTSNPN, CDR2 SVGIG, per germline (reference sequence). The CDR3 consists of 13 residues.

As for this clone: Other DNA sequences within the sample encode an identical CDR3. The V call is TRBV12-3 or TRBV12-4, the J call TRBJ1-2, with 8 positions matching TRBD1. Losses at the gene ends were 6 bases for V and 4 bases for J; bases not matched to a gene: 1. CDR3 length: 12 amino acids. The CDR3, as DNA: TGTGCCAGCAGGGGACAGGCCTATGGCTACACCTTC. Its translation is CASRGQAYGYTF.

This chain links TRBV6-5 with TRBJ2-1; D may correspond to TRBD1 or TRBD2 (7 bases each). Germline CDR1 is MNHEY and CDR2 is SVGAGI. The CDR3 length is 14 residues. With 6 bases removed from V and 7 bases from J, the gap between germline ends came to 16 bases. The CDR3 region has the DNA TGTGCCAGCAGATACAGGGGAGGGGTGAATGAGCAGTTCTTC. Translated: CASRYRGGVNEQFF.

The chain combines TRBV28 with TRBJ2-7, with TRBD1 identical over 8 bases. Trimming at V came to 6 bases and at J to 6 bases, leaving 1 base not matched to a gene. CDR1 is MDHEN, CDR2 SYDVKM, per germline. The CDR3 contains 11 residues. The CDR3 coding sequence is TGTGCCAGCAGAGACAGGGGCGAGCAGTACTTC. It is translated as CASRDRGEQYF.

The rearrangement uses TRBV5-6 and TRBJ1-2, with D unclear. Trimming removed 0 bases from V and 5 bases from J, with 8 bases in between. The CDR3 spans 13 residues. CDR1 SGHDT and CDR2 YYEEEE come from the germline V gene. The CDR3 loop reads CASSLGGQYGYTF. CDR3 bases: TGTGCCAGCAGCTTGGGTGGTCAGTATGGCTACACCTTC.